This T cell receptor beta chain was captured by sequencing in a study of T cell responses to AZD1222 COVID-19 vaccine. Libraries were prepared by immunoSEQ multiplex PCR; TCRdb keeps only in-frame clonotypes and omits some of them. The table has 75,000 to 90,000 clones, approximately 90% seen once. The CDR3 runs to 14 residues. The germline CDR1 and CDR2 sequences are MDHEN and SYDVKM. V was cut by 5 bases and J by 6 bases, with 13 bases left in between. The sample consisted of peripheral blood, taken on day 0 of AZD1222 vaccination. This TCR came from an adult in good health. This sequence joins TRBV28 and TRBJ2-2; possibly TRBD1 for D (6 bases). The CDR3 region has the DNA TGTGCCAGCAGTCTTCAGGGGTGGTCCGGGGAGCTGTTTTTT. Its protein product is CASSLQGWSGELFF.